This T cell receptor (beta chain) was documented in a study of OX40 agonist ivuxolimab in advanced cancers. For the wider study: Ivuxolimab, which targeted the costimulatory receptor OX40 (CD134), was an agonistic, fully human IgG2 monoclonal antibody. The monotherapy dose-escalation portion (N = 52 patients) of the phase I ivuxolimab trial is reported in the paper. Of the roughly 50 dose-escalation patients, hepatocellular carcinoma was present in about 20, melanoma in some 15, renal cell carcinoma in 9 and head and neck cancer in 9. Partial responses were achieved by three dose-escalation patients, of whom one had hepatocellular carcinoma and two had cutaneous melanoma. Intravenous ivuxolimab was administered to patients every 2 weeks at six dose levels: 0.01, 0.1, 0.3, 1.5, 3 and 10 mg/kg. Peripheral TCRbeta sequencing aimed to test whether ivuxolimab altered TCR sequence diversity and caused clonal T-cell expansion. In the dose-escalation cohort, 75% to 90% of patients were male, and the mean age was roughly 60 years with a range of roughly 23 to 90. Prior anti-PD-1, anti-PD-L1 or anti-CTLA-4 therapy was permitted, and approximately 42% of dose-escalation patients had received checkpoint inhibitors.

Here is what the overall study found, with its caveats: Clonal expansion of both CD4+ and CD8+ blood T cells was observed from baseline to week 6 at doses 0.1 to 3.0 mg/kg. Low levels of normalized T-cell clonal expansion were also shown by some nonresponding patients. Which antigens the clonally expanded peripheral T cells were specific for was not determined. After ivuxolimab, expanded clones were on average more numerous among CD8+ T cells than among CD4+ T cells. In the 0.1-3.0 mg/kg groups, partial responders were among the patients with the lowest normalized peripheral clonal expansion, particularly in CD8+ T cells.

Genomic DNA was isolated from the sorted cells so that the TCRbeta CDR3 region could be sequenced. The immunoSEQ Assay was used to sequence the TCRbeta CDR3 regions. TCRdb limited this immuneACCESS table to in-frame rearrangements with V and J called. A share of clones is missing; checked studies link under half to unresolved V genes, and the rest is unexplained. Within this sample are just over 95,000 clones, with 70% to 85% of them counted one time only. The ten top clones hold 3.5% to 4% of the sample. Comment on this clone: Its antigen is not yet known. Base qualities are not recorded, but no much larger clone differs from it by a single base.

The CDR3 runs 15 residues from the cysteine to the phenylalanine. Left in the record is the CDR3 DNA by itself, 45 bases read in frame from the first base. At the junction V is shortened by 4 bases and J by 2 bases; bases outside the gene matches: 6. CDR1 is given as SGHKS and CDR2 as YYEKEE, both from the germline V gene (reference sequence). The trial excluded patients who had a history of autoimmune disease or who were on systemic immunosuppression. Peripheral blood for TCR sequencing was collected from all dose cohorts at baseline, on cycle 4 day 1, and on cycle 7 day 1. Samples were obtained from an open-label, multicenter, first-in-human phase I dose-escalation trial of ivuxolimab. Adults with locally advanced or metastatic head and neck squamous cell, hepatocellular, melanoma or renal cell carcinoma were enrolled in the trial. Before TCR sequencing, CD4+ T cells and CD8+ T cells from peripheral blood were sorted into separate populations.

This TCR derives from an adult with an advanced solid tumor such as melanoma, head and neck, liver or kidney cancer. The sample in question was CD4+ or CD8+ T cells sorted from blood, obtained in a trial of the OX40 agonist ivuxolimab. The chain is encoded by TRBV5-5 joined to TRBJ1-2; TRBD1 lines up with 9 middle nucleotides. The CDR3 region reads CASSPYRGRNYGYTF. The sequence in DNA is TGTGCCAGCAGCCCTTACAGGGGGCGCAACTATGGCTACACCTTC. The variable domain in full, with residues beyond the CDR3 obtained from the reference TRBV5-5 and TRBJ1-2 genes, is DAGVTQSPTHLIKTRGQQVTLRCSPISGHKSVSWYQQVLGQGPQFIFQYYEKEERGRGNFPDRFSARQFPNYSSELNVNALLLGDSALYLCASSPYRGRNYGYTFGSGTRLTVV.